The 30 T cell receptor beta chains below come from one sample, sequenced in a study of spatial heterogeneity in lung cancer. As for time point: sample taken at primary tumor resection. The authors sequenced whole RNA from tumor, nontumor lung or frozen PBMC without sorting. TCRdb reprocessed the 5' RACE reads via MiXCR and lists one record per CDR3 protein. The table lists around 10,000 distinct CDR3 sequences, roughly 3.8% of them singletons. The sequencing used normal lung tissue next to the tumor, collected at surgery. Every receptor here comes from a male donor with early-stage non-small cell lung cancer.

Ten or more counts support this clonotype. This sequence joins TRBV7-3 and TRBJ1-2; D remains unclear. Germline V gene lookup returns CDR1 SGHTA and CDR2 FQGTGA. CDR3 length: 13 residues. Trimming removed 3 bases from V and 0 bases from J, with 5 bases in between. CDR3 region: CASSFSANYGYTF. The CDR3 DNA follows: TGTGCCAGCAGCTTTTCAGCTAACTATGGCTACACCTTC.

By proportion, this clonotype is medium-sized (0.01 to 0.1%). Here the CDR3 reads CAIMGGQGDTQYF. The CDR3 DNA reads TGTGCCATCATGGGGGGACAGGGAGATACGCAGTATTTT. V and J are TRBV10-3 and TRBJ2-3; TRBD1 aligns across 9 bases. The CDR3 totals 13 residues. The germline gives CDR1 ENHRY, CDR2 SYGVKD. With V trimmed by 7 bases and J by 5 bases, 4 bases remained unmatched.

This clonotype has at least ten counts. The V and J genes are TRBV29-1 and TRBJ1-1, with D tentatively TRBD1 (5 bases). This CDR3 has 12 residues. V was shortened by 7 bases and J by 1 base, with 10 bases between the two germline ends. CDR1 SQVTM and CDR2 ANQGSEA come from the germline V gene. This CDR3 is CSAGASNTEAFF. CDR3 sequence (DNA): TGCAGCGCCGGGGCCTCGAACACTGAAGCTTTCTTT.

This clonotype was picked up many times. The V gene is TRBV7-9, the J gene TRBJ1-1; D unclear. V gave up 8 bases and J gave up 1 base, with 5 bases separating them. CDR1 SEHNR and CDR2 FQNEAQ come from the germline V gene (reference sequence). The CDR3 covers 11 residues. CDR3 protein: CASARNTEAFF. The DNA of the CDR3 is TGTGCCAGCGCGCGGAACACTGAAGCTTTCTTT.

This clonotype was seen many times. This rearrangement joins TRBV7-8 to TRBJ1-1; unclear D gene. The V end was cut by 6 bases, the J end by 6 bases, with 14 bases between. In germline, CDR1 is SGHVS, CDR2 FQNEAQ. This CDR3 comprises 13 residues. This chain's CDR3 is CASRPSRAAEAFF. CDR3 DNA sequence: TGTGCCAGCAGACCTTCAAGGGCGGCTGAAGCTTTCTTT. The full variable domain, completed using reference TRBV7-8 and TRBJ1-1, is GAGVSQSPRYKVAKRGQDVALRCDPISGHVSLFWYQQALGQGPEFLTYFQNEAQLDKSGLPSDRFFAERPEGSVSTLKIQRTQQEDSAVYLCASRPSRAAEAFFGQGTRLTVV.

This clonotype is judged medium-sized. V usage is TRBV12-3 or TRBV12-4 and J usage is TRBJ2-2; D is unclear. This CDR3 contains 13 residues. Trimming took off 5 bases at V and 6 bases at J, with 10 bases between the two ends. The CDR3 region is CASSPLLPGELFF. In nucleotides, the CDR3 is TGTGCCAGCAGTCCACTACTACCCGGGGAGCTGTTTTTT.

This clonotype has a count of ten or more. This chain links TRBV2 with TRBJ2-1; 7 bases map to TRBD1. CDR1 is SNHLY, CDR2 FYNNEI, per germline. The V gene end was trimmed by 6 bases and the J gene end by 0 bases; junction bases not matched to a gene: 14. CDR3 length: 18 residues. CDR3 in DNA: TGTGCCAGCAGGGAACGACAACAGGGGTCGAGCTCCTACAATGAGCAGTTCTTC. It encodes CASRERQQGSSSYNEQFF. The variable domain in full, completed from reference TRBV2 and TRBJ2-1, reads EPEVTQTPSHQVTQMGQEVILRCVPISNHLYFYWYRQILGQKVEFLVSFYNNEISEKSEIFDDQFSVERPDGSNFTLKIRSTKLEDSAMYFCASRERQQGSSSYNEQFFGPGTRLTVL.

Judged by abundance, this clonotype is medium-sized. The CDR3 DNA reads TGTGCCACCAAACCTTCCGGGACAGGGGGGACTGAAGCTTTCTTT. It is translated as CATKPSGTGGTEAFF. V gene TRBV27 combines with J gene TRBJ1-1; 11 bases map to TRBD1. The germline V gene encodes CDR1 MNHEY and CDR2 SMNVEV (reference sequence). The CDR3 has 15 amino acids. V was pared by 10 bases and J by 5 bases, with 12 bases of the junction left unmatched.

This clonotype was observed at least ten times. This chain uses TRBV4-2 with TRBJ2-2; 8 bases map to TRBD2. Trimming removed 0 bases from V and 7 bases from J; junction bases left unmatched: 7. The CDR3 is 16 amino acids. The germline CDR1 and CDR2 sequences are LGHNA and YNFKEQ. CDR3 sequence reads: CASSQDFGLAVGELFF. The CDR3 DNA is TGTGCCAGCAGCCAAGATTTCGGACTAGCTGTCGGGGAGCTGTTTTTT.

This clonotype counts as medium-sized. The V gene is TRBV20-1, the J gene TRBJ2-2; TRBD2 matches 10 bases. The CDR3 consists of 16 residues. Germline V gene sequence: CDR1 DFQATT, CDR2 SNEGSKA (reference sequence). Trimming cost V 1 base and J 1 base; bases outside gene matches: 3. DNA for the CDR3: TGCAGTGCTAGAGTAGCGGGAGGAATGAACACCGGGGAGCTGTTTTTT. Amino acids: CSARVAGGMNTGELFF.

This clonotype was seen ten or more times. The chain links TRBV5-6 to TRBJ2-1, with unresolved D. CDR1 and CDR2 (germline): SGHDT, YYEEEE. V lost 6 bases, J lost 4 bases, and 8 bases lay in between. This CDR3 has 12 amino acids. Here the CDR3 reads CASTLGYNEQFF. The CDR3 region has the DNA TGTGCCAGCACCCTGGGGTACAATGAGCAGTTCTTC.

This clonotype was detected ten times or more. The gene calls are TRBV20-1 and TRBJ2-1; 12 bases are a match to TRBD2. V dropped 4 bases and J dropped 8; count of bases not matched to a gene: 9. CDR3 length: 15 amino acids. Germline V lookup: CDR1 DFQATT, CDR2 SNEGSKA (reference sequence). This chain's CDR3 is CSATYLAGGPHEQFF. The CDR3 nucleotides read TGCAGTGCTACTTACCTAGCGGGAGGGCCCCATGAGCAGTTCTTC.

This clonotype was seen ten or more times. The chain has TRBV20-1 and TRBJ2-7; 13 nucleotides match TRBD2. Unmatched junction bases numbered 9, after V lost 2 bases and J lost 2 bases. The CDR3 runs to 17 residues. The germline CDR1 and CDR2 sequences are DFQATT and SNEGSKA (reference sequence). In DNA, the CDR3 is TGCAGTGCTAGAAACCCGCGGACTAGCGGGAGCCCCTACGAGCAGTACTTC. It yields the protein CSARNPRTSGSPYEQYF.

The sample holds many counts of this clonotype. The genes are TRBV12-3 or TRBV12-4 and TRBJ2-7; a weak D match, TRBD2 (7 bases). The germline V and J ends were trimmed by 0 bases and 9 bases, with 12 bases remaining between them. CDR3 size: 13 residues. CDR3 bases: TGTGCCAGCAGTTTAGCCGGGGGGCAAGGGCAGTACTTC. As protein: CASSLAGGQGQYF.

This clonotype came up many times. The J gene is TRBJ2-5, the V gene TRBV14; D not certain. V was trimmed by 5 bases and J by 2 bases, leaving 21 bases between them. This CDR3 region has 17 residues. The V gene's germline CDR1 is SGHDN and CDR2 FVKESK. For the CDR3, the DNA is TGTGCCAGCAGCGCTAGAGTGCGAAGCTTTTCACAAGAGACCCAGTACTTC. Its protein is CASSARVRSFSQETQYF. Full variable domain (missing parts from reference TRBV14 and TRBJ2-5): EAGVTQFPSHSVIEKGQTVTLRCDPISGHDNLYWYRRVMGKEIKFLLHFVKESKQDESGMPNNRFLAERTGGTYSTLKVQPAELEDSGVYFCASSARVRSFSQETQYFGPGTRLLVL.

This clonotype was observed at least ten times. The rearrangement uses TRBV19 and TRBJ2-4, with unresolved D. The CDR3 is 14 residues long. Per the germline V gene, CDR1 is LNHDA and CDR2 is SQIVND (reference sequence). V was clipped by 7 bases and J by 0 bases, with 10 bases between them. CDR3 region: CASKVEIAKNIQYF. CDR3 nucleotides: TGTGCCAGTAAAGTAGAAATAGCCAAAAACATTCAGTACTTC.

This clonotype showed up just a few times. CDR3 nucleotides: TGTGCCAGCAGCCTGGGACTAAACAACGAGCAGTACTTC. Its protein is CASSLGLNNEQYF. The chain has TRBV7-2 and TRBJ2-7; 7 bases line up with TRBD2. After removal of 5 bases from V and 5 bases from J, the junction contained 6 bases not matched to a gene. The CDR3 loop spans 13 amino acids. Germline V gene sequence: CDR1 SGHTA, CDR2 FQGNSA.

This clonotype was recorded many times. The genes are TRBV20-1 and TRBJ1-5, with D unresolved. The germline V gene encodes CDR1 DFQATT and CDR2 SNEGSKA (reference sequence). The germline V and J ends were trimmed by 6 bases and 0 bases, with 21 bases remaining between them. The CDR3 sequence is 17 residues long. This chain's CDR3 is CSAPYRGAGYSNQPQHF. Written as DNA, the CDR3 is TGCAGTGCCCCTTACCGGGGAGCTGGATATAGCAATCAGCCCCAGCATTTT.

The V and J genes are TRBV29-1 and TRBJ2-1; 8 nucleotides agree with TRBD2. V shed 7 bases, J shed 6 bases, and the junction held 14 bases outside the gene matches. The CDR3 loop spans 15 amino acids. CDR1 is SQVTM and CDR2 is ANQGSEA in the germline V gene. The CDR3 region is CSGLGGRTSSNEQFF. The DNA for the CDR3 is TGCAGCGGGTTGGGCGGAAGGACTAGCTCCAATGAGCAGTTCTTC.

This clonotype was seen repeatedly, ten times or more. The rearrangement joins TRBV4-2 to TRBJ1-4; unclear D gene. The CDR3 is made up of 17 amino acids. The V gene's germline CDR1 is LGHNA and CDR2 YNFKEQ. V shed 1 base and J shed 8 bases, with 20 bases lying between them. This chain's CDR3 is CASSQGGHDVSDEKLFF. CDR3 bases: TGTGCCAGCAGCCAAGGAGGCCATGACGTTTCCGACGAAAAACTGTTTTTT.

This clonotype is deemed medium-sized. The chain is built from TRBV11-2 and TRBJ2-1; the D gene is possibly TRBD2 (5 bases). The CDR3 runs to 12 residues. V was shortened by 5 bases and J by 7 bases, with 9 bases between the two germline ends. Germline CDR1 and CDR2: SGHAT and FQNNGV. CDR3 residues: CASSTSGNEQFF. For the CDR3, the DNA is TGTGCCAGCAGCACATCGGGGAATGAGCAGTTCTTC.

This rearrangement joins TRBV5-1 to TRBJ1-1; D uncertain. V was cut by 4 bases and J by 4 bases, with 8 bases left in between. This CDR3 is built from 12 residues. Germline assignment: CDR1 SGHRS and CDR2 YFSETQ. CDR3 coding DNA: TGCGCCAGCAGCCCTGGCGGCACTGAAGCTTTCTTT. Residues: CASSPGGTEAFF.

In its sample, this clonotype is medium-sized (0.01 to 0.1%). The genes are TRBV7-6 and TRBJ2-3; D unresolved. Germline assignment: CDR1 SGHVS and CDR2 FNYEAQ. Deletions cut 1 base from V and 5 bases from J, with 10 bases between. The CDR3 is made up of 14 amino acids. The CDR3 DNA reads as TGTGCCAGCAGCTTAGACGGCGTACTAGATACGCAGTATTTT. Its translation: CASSLDGVLDTQYF. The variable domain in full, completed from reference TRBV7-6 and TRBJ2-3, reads GAGVSQSPRYKVTKRGQDVALRCDPISGHVSLYWYRQALGQGPEFLTYFNYEAQQDKSGLPNDRFSAERPEGSISTLTIQRTEQRDSAMYRCASSLDGVLDTQYFGPGTRLTVL.

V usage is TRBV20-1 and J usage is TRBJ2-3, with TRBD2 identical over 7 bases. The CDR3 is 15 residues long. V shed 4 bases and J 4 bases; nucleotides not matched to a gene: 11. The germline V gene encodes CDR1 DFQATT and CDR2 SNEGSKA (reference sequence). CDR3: CSATETSFLADTQYF. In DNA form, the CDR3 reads TGCAGTGCTACTGAGACTAGCTTTCTGGCAGATACGCAGTATTTT.

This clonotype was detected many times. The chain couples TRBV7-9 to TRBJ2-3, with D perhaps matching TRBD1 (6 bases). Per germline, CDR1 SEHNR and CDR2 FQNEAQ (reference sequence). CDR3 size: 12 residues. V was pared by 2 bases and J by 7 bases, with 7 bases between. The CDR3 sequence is CASSLQGNTQYF. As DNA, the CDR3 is TGTGCCAGCAGCTTACAGGGGAATACGCAGTATTTT.

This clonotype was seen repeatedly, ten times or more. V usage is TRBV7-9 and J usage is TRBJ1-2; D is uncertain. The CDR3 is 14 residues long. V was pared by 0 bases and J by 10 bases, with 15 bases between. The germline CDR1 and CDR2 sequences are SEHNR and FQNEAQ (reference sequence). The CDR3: CASSLAPEHWVYTF. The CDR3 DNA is TGTGCCAGCAGCTTAGCGCCGGAGCATTGGGTCTACACCTTC.

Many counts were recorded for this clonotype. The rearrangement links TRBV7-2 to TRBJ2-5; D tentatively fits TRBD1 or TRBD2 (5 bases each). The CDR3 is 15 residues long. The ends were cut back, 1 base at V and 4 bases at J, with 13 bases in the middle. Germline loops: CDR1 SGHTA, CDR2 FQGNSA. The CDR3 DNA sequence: TGTGCCAGCAGCTTAGATCTGTCAGGGACAGAGACCCAGTACTTC. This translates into CASSLDLSGTETQYF. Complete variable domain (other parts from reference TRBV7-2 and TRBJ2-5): GAGVSQSPSNKVTEKGKDVELRCDPISGHTALYWYRQSLGQGLEFLIYFQGNSAPDKSGLPSDRFSAERTGGSVSTLTIQRTQQEDSAVYLCASSLDLSGTETQYFGPGTRLLVL.

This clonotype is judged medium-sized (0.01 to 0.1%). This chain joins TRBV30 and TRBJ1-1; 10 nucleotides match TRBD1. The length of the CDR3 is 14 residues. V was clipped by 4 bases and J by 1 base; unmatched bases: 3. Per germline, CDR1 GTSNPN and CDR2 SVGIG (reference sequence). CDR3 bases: TGTGCCTGGACCAGGGACAGGGGGAACACTGAAGCTTTCTTT. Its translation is CAWTRDRGNTEAFF.

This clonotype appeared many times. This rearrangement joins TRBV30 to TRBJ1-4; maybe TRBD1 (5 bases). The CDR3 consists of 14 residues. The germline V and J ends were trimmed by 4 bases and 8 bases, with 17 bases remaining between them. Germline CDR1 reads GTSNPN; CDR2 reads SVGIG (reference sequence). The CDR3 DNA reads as TGTGCCTGGAACCTCCAGGGAGGAGGAGAAAAACTGTTTTTT. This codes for CAWNLQGGGEKLFF.

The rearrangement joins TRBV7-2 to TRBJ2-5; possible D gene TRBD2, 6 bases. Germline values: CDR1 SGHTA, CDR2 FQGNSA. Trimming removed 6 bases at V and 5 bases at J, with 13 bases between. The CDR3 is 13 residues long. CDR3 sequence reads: CASSRDFGETQYF. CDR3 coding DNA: TGTGCCAGCAGTCGGGACTTCGGCGAGACCCAGTACTTC.